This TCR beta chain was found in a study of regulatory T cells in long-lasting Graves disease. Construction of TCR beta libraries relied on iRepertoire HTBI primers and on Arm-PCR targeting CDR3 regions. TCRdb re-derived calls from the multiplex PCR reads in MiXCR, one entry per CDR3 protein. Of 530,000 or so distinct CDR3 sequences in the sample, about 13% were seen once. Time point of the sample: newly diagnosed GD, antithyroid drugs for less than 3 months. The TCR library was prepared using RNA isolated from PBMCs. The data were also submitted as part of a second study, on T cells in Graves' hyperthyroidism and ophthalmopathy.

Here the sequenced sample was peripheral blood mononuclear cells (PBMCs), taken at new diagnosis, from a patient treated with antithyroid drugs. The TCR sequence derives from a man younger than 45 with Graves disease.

This chain's CDR3 is CASSLAPQIGYGYTF. CDR3 bases: TGTGCCAGCAGCTTGGCTCCGCAGATTGGATATGGCTACACCTTC. The rearrangement uses TRBV5-6 and TRBJ1-2; no clear D. Germline V lookup: CDR1 SGHDT, CDR2 YYEEEE. Trimming stripped 0 bases from V and 5 bases from J, with 14 bases between. The CDR3 covers 15 residues.